This T cell receptor (beta chain) was captured by sequencing in a study of cytomegalovirus exposure and HLA in healthy donors. Overall study: Prior work identified around 120 million unique TCR beta sequences in around 170 million T cells. Study-wide points: Indistinguishable V segments, including TRBV6-2 and TRBV6-3, were excluded. It is likely that the observed cluster of highly shared sequence variants was a sequencing artifact. Trimming of TCR beta V- and J-genes showed a link, identified in a later analysis, to a missense DCLRE1C variant.

About this clone itself: As yet, its antigen is unknown.

PCR primers comprised 60 Vbeta and 13 Jbeta primers. Profiled with immunoSEQ multiplex PCR; TCRdb holds only in-frame clones, not every one. Here the sample spans 160,000 or so clones, around 84% being singletons. The V segment lost 8 bases and the J segment 6 bases; nucleotides outside the gene matches: 8. Germline V lookup: CDR1 SNHLY, CDR2 FYNNEI. The CDR3 has 15 amino acids. The chain combines TRBV2 with TRBJ2-1; 12 bases line up with TRBD2. The clonotype originates from a woman between 35 and 50 years old in good health and CMV-seronegative. The material sequenced was PBMCs. CDR3 residues: CASSRLAGERNEQFF. The CDR3 region has the DNA TGTGCCAGCTCAAGACTAGCGGGGGAGCGCAATGAGCAGTTCTTC.